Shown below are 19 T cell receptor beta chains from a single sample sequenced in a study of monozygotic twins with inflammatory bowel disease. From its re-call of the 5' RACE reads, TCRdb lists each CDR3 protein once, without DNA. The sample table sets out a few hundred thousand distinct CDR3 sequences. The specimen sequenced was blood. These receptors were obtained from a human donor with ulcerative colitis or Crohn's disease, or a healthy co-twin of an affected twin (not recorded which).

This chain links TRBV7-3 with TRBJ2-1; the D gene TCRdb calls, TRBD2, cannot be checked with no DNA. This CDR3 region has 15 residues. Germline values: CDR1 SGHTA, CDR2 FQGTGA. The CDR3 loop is CASSPRSGRYNEQFF.

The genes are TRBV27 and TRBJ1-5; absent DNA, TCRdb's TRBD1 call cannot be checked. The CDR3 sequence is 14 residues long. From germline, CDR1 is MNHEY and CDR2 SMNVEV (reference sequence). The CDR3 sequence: CASSPAGVAQPQHF.

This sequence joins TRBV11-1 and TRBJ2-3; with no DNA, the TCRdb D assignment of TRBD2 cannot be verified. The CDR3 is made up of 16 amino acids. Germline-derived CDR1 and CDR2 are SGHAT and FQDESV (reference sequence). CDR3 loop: CASSSRDKQFTDTQYF.

CDR3 region: CSARIIGSGKRGVQETQYF. The chain has TRBV20-1 and TRBJ2-5; TCRdb selects TRBD2, and the lack of DNA leaves this call unchecked. The CDR3 runs 19 residues. Germline lookup yields CDR1 DFQATT and CDR2 SNEGSKA (reference sequence).

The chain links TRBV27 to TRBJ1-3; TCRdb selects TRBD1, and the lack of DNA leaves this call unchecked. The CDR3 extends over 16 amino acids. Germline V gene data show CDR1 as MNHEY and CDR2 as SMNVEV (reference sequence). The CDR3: CASSSRTVSSGNTIYF.

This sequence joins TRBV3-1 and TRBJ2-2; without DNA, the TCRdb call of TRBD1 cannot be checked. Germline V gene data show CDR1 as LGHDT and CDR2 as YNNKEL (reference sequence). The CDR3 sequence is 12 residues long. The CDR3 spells CASNVGVGELFF.

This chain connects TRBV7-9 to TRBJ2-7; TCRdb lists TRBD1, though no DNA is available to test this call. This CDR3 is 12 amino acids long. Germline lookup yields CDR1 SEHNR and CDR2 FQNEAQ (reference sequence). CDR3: CASSRQPGEQYF.

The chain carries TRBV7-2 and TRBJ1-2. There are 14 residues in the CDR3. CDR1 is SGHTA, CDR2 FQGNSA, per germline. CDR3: CASSVNTANYGYTF.

The CDR3 is CASSLVQYIQPQHF. The V gene is TRBV28, the J gene TRBJ1-5. CDR1 and CDR2 (germline): MDHEN, SYDVKM. The CDR3 loop spans 14 amino acids.

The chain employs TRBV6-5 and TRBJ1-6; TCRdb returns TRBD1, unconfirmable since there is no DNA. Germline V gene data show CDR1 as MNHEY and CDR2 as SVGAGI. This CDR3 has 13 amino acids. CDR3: CASTLDSNSPLHF.

The CDR3 spells CASSEVQTGNTIYF. The chain has TRBV2 and TRBJ1-3. The germline V gene encodes CDR1 SNHLY and CDR2 FYNNEI. This CDR3 comprises 14 residues.

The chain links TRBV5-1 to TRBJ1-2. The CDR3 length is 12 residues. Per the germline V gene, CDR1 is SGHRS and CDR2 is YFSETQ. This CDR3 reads CASSETNYGYTF.

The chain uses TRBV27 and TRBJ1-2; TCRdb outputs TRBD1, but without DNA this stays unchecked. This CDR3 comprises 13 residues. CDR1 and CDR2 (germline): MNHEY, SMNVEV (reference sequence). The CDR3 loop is CASSFYGGDGYTF.

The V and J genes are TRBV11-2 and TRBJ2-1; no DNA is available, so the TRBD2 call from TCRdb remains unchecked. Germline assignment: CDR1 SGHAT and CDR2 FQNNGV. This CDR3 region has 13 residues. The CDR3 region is CASSSGLVEEQFF. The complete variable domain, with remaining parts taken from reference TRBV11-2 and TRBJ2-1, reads EAGVAQSPRYKIIEKRQSVAFWCNPISGHATLYWYQQILGQGPKLLIQFQNNGVVDDSQLPKDRFSAERLKGVDSTLKIQPAKLEDSAVYLCASSSGLVEEQFFGPGTRLTVL.

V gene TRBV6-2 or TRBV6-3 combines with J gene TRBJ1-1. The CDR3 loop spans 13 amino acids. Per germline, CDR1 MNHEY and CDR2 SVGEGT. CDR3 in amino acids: CASSKPGRAEAFF.

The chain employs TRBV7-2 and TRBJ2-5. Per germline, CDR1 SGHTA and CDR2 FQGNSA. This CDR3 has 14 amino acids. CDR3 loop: CASSRAGREETQYF.

The CDR3: CATLDLTYEQYF. V usage is TRBV6-5 and J usage is TRBJ2-7. Germline V gene sequence: CDR1 MNHEY, CDR2 SVGAGI. The CDR3 is 12 residues long.

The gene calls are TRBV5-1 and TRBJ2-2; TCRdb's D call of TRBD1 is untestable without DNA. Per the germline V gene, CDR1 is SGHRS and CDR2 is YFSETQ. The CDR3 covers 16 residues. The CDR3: CASSLIGTGGTGELFF. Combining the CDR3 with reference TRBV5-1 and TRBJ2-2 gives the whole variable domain KAGVTQTPRYLIKTRGQQVTLSCSPISGHRSVSWYQQTPGQGLQFLFEYFSETQRNKGNFPGRFSGRQFSNSRSEMNVSTLELGDSALYLCASSLIGTGGTGELFFGEGSRLTVL.

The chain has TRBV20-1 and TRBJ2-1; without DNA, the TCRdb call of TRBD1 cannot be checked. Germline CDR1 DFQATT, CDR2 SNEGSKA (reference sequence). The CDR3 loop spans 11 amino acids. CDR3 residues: CSGRGDNEQFF.